This is a list of T cell receptor beta chains from one sample in a study of tumor-infiltrating lymphocytes in localized non-small cell lung cancer. Some clones are missing from TCRdb's copy, which holds only in-frame ones; the method was immunoSEQ multiplex PCR. The top ten clones hold 6.9% of a sample with under 9,500 clones, approximately 82% of them seen once. Sequencing input: uninvolved lung tissue not adjacent to the tumor. These receptors originate from a human donor with non-small cell lung cancer. Each CDR3 is given with its conserved first and last residue. The order of the fields is D gene, V gene, clone size, J gene, CDR3 DNA, CDR3 protein. The D gene is left open where the match is weak. Clone size is stated in some rows and not others, as once, few, many or a class when expanded.

TRBD2,TRBV4-2,.,TRBJ2-7,TGTGCCAGCAGCCAACCGGGACTAGCGGAACTCTACGAGCAGTACTTC,CASSQPGLAELYEQYF
.,TRBV29-1,once,TRBJ2-7,TGCAGCGTCCGTGGGGGACACACATACGAGCAGTACTTC,CSVRGGHTYEQYF
TRBD1,TRBV6-1,.,TRBJ2-3,TGTGCCAGCAGCGCTCTGACAGGGTCGGATACGCAGTATTTT,CASSALTGSDTQYF
.,TRBV28,.,TRBJ2-7,TGTGCCAGCAGTTCGCCAGCCTACGAGCAGTACTTC,CASSSPAYEQYF
.,TRBV7-2,.,TRBJ2-5,TGTGCCAGCAGCTTAACAAGTTTGACCCAGTACTTC,CASSLTSLTQYF
.,TRBV7-8,.,TRBJ1-2,TGTGCCAGCAGCCGGGGTAGGTGGGACTATGGCTACACCTTC,CASSRGRWDYGYTF
TRBD1,TRBV7-8,.,TRBJ2-2,TGTGCCAGCAGCGCACGACAGGGTTGGACCGGGGAGCTGTTTTTT,CASSARQGWTGELFF
.,TRBV29-1,.,TRBJ1-5,TGCAGCGTTGAAGAGGAGGTGGGGGCAAATCAGCCCCAGCATTTT,CSVEEEVGANQPQHF
.,TRBV7-2,.,TRBJ1-1,TGTGCCAGCACCCCTTATGGATGGACTGAAGCTTTCTTT,CASTPYGWTEAFF
.,TRBV7-2,.,TRBJ1-4,TGTGCCAGCACCCTCGGAGCAGGGCAAGGGGAAAAACTGTTTTTT,CASTLGAGQGEKLFF
.,TRBV11-2,.,TRBJ2-1,TGTGCCAGCAGCTTAGCGGGACCCTACTACAATGAGCAGTTCTTC,CASSLAGPYYNEQFF
.,TRBV29-1,large,TRBJ1-1,TGCAGCGTTGGAAGCACAAACTACGCTGAAGCTTTCTTT,CSVGSTNYAEAFF
TRBD1,TRBV15,.,TRBJ2-5,TGTGCCACCAGCAGAGGTACAGGGGACCAAGAGACCCAGTACTTC,CATSRGTGDQETQYF
TRBD2,TRBV5-1,.,TRBJ2-5,TGCGCCAGCAGCCCAGGGACTAGCGGGGAAGAGACCCAGTACTTC,CASSPGTSGEETQYF
.,TRBV4-1,once,TRBJ2-7,TGCGCCAGCAGTCATCCGGGACTCACCTACGAGCAGTACTTC,CASSHPGLTYEQYF
TRBD1,TRBV18,few,TRBJ1-6,TGTGCCAGCTCGCAGGGACAGGGTAATTCACCCCTCCACTTT,CASSQGQGNSPLHF
.,TRBV7-6,.,TRBJ2-3,TGTGCCAGCCGACTTAGGGGAGGTGGCACAGATACGCAGTATTTT,CASRLRGGGTDTQYF
.,TRBV7-6,.,TRBJ2-7,TGTGCCAGCAGCTTAGAGGCAAGACAGCCCGCCTACGAGCAGTACTTC,CASSLEARQPAYEQYF
.,TRBV7-2,.,TRBJ2-3,TGTGCCAGCAGCTTAGTTGTGGGTAGCACAGATACGCAGTATTTT,CASSLVVGSTDTQYF
TRBD2,TRBV7-2,.,TRBJ2-1,TGTGCCAGCAGCTTAAGGCCCACCCTAGCGGGGGGTCCCAATGAGCAGTTCTTC,CASSLRPTLAGGPNEQFF
.,TRBV28,.,TRBJ2-7,TGTGCCAGCAGTACTTTAGCTAGCGTCTACGAGCAGTACTTC,CASSTLASVYEQYF
.,TRBV30,.,TRBJ1-2,TGTGCCTGGAGCTCGATCGGGAATGGCTACACCTTC,CAWSSIGNGYTF
.,TRBV4-2,once,TRBJ2-1,TGTGCCAGCAGCCAAGAGGAGTCTAGCGTGTATCCTCAGTTCTTC,CASSQEESSVYPQFF
.,TRBV11-2,.,TRBJ2-7,TGTGCCAGCAGTAGGGGACCAGCTTTCGAGCAGTACTTC,CASSRGPAFEQYF
.,TRBV4-2,.,TRBJ2-5,TGTGCCAGCAGCCAAGCCCCTGGGGGACAAGAGACCCAGTACTTC,CASSQAPGGQETQYF
.,TRBV21-1,few,TRBJ1-4,TGTGCCAGCAGCAAAGAGGGACGGTGGAATGAAAAACTGTTTTTT,CASSKEGRWNEKLFF
.,TRBV7-8,.,TRBJ1-2,TGTGCCAGCAGCTTAGGGTCCGCGGGTAACTATGGCTACACCTTC,CASSLGSAGNYGYTF
.,TRBV7-9,.,TRBJ2-3,TGTGCCAGCAGCTTAGAAGATACGCAGTATTTT,CASSLEDTQYF
.,TRBV28,.,TRBJ1-4,TGTGCCAGCAGTTCCCCATGGACAAAGGAGAATGAAAAACTGTTTTTT,CASSSPWTKENEKLFF
.,TRBV7-8,few,TRBJ1-1,TGTGCCAGCGTCGCGGTAAGCATGAACACTGAAGCTTTCTTT,CASVAVSMNTEAFF
.,TRBV25-1,.,TRBJ2-2,TGTGCCAGCAGGTCGGACAGCCGAAACACCGGGGAGCTGTTTTTT,CASRSDSRNTGELFF
.,TRBV5-1,.,TRBJ2-2,TGCGCCAGCAGCTTAATGGGGACCGGGGAGCTGTTTTTT,CASSLMGTGELFF
.,TRBV30,.,TRBJ2-3,TGTGCCTCTGAACGGGTGGGGGCCGATACGCAGTATTTT,CASERVGADTQYF
TRBD1,TRBV27,.,TRBJ1-2,TGTGCCAGCAGCGGCCCGGGACAGGGTGCTAACTATGGCTACACCTTC,CASSGPGQGANYGYTF
.,TRBV5-1,few,TRBJ2-5,TGCGCCAGCAGCTCCGCCAGCGAGACCCAGTACTTC,CASSSASETQYF
TRBD2,TRBV2,.,TRBJ2-3,TGTGCCAGCAAGGCTAGCGGGAGCACAGATACGCAGTATTTT,CASKASGSTDTQYF
.,TRBV29-1,.,TRBJ1-4,TGCAGCGCAATGAAGCGCGGACAGAGAAATAATGAAAAACTGTTTTTT,CSAMKRGQRNNEKLFF
.,TRBV28,.,TRBJ2-3,TGTGCCAGCAAGGCCGGGGTTGCGGGCTTAGATACGCAGTATTTT,CASKAGVAGLDTQYF
.,TRBV7-9,once,TRBJ1-5,TGTGCCAGCAGCTTATATTGGCCGCCGGGGCATTTT,CASSLYWPPGHF
.,TRBV7-2,few,TRBJ2-5,TGTGCCAGCAGCTTATCTCTGGGAGAGACCCAGTACTTC,CASSLSLGETQYF
.,TRBV2,.,TRBJ2-1,TGTGCCAGCTCGGCGACTATCTCAGCCTACAATGAGCAGTTCTTC,CASSATISAYNEQFF
.,TRBV6-1,.,TRBJ2-7,TGTGCCAGCAGTGACCACCCCACCCGGGTTGGGCAGTACTTC,CASSDHPTRVGQYF
.,TRBV5-6,.,TRBJ2-6,TGTGCCAGCAGTCAAGAACAAGGGAACCAAGCCAACGTCCTGACTTTC,CASSQEQGNQANVLTF
TRBD1,TRBV10-3,once,TRBJ1-5,TGTGCCATCAGTGAGTCAGGGGGCAAAAATCAGCCCCAGCATTTT,CAISESGGKNQPQHF
.,TRBV19,.,TRBJ1-5,TGTGCCACCAAAGACAGCTTTAATCAGCCCCAGCATTTT,CATKDSFNQPQHF